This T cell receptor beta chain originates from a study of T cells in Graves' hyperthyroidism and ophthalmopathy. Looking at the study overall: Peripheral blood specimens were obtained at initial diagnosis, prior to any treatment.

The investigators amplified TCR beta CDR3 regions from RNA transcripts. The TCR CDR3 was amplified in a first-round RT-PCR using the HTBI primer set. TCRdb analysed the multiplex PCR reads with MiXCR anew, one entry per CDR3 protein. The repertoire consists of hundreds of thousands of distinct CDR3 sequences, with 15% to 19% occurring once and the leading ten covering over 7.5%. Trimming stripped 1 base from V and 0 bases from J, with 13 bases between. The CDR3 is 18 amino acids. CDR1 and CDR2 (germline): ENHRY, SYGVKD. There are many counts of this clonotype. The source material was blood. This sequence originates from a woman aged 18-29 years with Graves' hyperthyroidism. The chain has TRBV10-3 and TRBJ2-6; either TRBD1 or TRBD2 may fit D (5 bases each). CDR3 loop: CAISEFQGRSSGANVLTF. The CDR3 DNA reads TGTGCCATCAGTGAGTTTCAGGGACGGAGCTCTGGGGCCAACGTCCTGACTTTC.